One and the same sample provided the 6 T cell receptor beta chains below, sequenced in a study of control samples from healthy donors and cancer patients. Here immunoSEQ multiplex PCR was the method, and the copy in TCRdb shows in-frame clones only, minus some. This sample carries 40,000 to 55,000 clones, around 87% of them seen once, and the ten largest clones take roughly a tenth. The specimen was PBMCs. The receptors originated from a woman aged 60 to 75 with lung cancer.

The V gene is TRBV6-2 or TRBV6-3, the J gene TRBJ2-7, with 8 positions matching TRBD1. This CDR3 is 17 amino acids long. With 5 bases clipped from V and 6 bases from J, the junction kept 18 bases outside the gene matches. The germline V gene has CDR1 MNHEY and CDR2 SVGEGT. CDR3 amino acids: CASSHLEQQGGGGEQYF. CDR3 bases: TGTGCCAGCAGTCACTTAGAGCAACAGGGGGGCGGCGGCGAGCAGTACTTC.

This clone was recorded once. V gene TRBV2 combines with J gene TRBJ1-5; D unclear. V was trimmed by 2 bases and J by 1 base, leaving 3 bases between them. From germline, CDR1 is SNHLY and CDR2 FYNNEI. The CDR3 loop spans 13 amino acids. In DNA form, the CDR3 reads TGTGCCAGCAGTGAATCGAGCAATCAGCCCCAGCATTTT. It codes for CASSESSNQPQHF. Full variable domain (outside the CDR3, taken from reference TRBV2 and TRBJ1-5): EPEVTQTPSHQVTQMGQEVILRCVPISNHLYFYWYRQILGQKVEFLVSFYNNEISEKSEIFDDQFSVERPDGSNFTLKIRSTKLEDSAMYFCASSESSNQPQHFGDGTRLSIL.

This chain uses TRBV18 with TRBJ1-2; 10 bases are a match to TRBD1. The CDR3 has 14 residues. J gave up 8 bases and V 5 bases, and 8 bases lay outside the gene matches. Germline CDR1 reads KGHSH; CDR2 reads LQKENI. In DNA form, the CDR3 reads TGTGCCAGCTCAACAGGGACAGGGGAGGGCGGCTACACCTTC. Its protein product is CASSTGTGEGGYTF.

The V gene is TRBV7-9, the J gene TRBJ2-1; D gene unclear. In germline, CDR1 is SEHNR, CDR2 FQNEAQ (reference sequence). V was clipped by 5 bases and J by 2 bases, with 10 bases between them. The CDR3 is 14 residues long. CDR3 nucleotides: TGTGCCAGCAGCCCCTCGTGGCCCTACAATGAGCAGTTCTTC. This sequence encodes CASSPSWPYNEQFF. The whole variable domain, remainder taken from reference TRBV7-9 and TRBJ2-1, is DTGVSQNPRHKITKRGQNVTFRCDPISEHNRLYWYRQTLGQGPEFLTYFQNEAQLEKSRLLSDRFSAERPKGSFSTLEIQRTEQGDSAMYLCASSPSWPYNEQFFGPGTRLTVL.

The chain uses TRBV28 and TRBJ1-2; D remains unclear. Germline loops: CDR1 MDHEN, CDR2 SYDVKM. Trimming took 6 bases from V and 8 from J, leaving 10 bases between them. The CDR3 totals 11 residues. Here the CDR3 reads CASSHTRGYTF. DNA of the CDR3: TGTGCCAGCAGCCACACGAGAGGCTACACCTTC.

The chain joins TRBV28 to TRBJ2-1; D ambiguous. Trimming cost V 1 base and J 7 bases, with 17 bases left between them. The CDR3 has 16 amino acids. Germline assignment: CDR1 MDHEN and CDR2 SYDVKM. The CDR3, as DNA: TGTGCCAGCAGTTTATCGGACGGAGCTCGTCCAAATGAGCAGTTCTTC. Translation gives CASSLSDGARPNEQFF.